The entry below describes one TCR beta chain. Enrolled through a virtual design, the participants were between roughly 18 and 90 years of age and came from about two dozen US areas. V trimming: 2 bases; J trimming: 7 bases; junction bases outside the gene matches: 4. This CDR3 region has 15 residues. Germline CDR1 reads SGHAT; CDR2 reads FQNNGV. The data are from a study of blood T cell repertoires in COVID-19. In the study overall: Samples representing acute and convalescent COVID-19 were sourced from the United States, Italy and Spain.

Assay used: immunoSEQ multiplex PCR; TCRdb lists only in-frame clones, some missing. The sample has about 140,000 clones, approximately 84% seen once. This chain uses TRBV11-2 with TRBJ2-1; 11 nucleotides line up with TRBD2. The clonotype comes from a man between 40 and 49 years old with acute COVID-19. The sample taken for sequencing was PBMCs or T cells enriched from blood (not recorded which). CDR3 DNA sequence: TGTGCCAGCAGCTTATTAGCGGGAGGGCGGAATGAGCAGTTCTTC. Translation: CASSLLAGGRNEQFF.